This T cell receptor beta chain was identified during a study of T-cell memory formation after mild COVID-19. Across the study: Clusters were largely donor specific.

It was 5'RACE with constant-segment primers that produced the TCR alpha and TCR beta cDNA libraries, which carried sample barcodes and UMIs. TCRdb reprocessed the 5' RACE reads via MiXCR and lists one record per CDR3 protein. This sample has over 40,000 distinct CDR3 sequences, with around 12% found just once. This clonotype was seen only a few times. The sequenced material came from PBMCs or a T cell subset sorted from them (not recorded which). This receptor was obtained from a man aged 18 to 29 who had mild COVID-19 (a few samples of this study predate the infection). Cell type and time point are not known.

The CDR3 region has the DNA TGTGCCACCAGTGATGCCCGGGACAGTACCATTCAGTACTTC. It encodes CATSDARDSTIQYF. V is TRBV24-1 and J is TRBJ2-4; 7 positions match TRBD1. V shed 3 bases, J shed 9 bases, and the junction held 7 bases outside the gene matches. This CDR3 contains 14 residues. Germline V lookup: CDR1 KGHDR, CDR2 SFDVKD.